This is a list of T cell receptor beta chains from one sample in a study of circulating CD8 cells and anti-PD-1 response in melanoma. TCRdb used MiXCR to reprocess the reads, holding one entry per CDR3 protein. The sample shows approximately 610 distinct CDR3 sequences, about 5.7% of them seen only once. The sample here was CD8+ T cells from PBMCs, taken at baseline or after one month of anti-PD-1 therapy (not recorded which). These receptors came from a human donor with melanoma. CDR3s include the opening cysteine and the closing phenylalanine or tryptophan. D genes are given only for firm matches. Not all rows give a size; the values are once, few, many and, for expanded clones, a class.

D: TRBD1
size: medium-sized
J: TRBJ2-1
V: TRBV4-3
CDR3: CASSHLDRGSPYNEQFF
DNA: TGCGCCAGCAGCCACCTTGACAGGGGGAGCCCCTACAATGAGCAGTTCTTC

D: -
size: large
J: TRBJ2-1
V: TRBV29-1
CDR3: CSVFSGWNEQFF
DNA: TGCAGCGTTTTCTCGGGGTGGAATGAGCAGTTCTTC

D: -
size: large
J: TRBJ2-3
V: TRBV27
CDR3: CASSLPPGPQRDTQYF
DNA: TGTGCCAGCAGTTTACCACCGGGACCCCAGAGGGATACGCAGTATTTT

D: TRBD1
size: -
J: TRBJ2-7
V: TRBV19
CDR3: CASSAGQDYEQYF
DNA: TGTGCCAGTAGTGCGGGACAGGACTACGAGCAGTACTTC

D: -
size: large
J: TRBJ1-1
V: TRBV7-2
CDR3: CASSLLMREAFF
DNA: TGTGCCAGCAGCTTACTCATGAGAGAAGCTTTCTTT

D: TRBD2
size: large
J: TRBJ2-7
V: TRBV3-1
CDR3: CASSPSGGLGYEQYF
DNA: TGTGCCAGCAGCCCCAGCGGGGGGCTAGGCTACGAGCAGTACTTC

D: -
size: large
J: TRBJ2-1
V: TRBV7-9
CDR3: CASSPPRSYNEQFF
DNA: TGTGCCAGCAGCCCCCCTCGCTCCTACAATGAGCAGTTCTTC

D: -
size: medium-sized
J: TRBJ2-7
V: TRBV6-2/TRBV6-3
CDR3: CASSWREAYEQYF
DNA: TGTGCCAGCTCGTGGAGGGAAGCCTACGAGCAGTACTTC

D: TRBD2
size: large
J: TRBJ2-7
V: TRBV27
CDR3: CASSLGLAGAYEQYF
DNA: TGTGCCAGCAGTTTGGGACTAGCGGGTGCCTACGAGCAGTACTTC

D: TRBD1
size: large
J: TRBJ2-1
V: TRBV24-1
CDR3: CATSDPDRVPHNEQFF
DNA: TGTGCCACCAGTGATCCTGACAGGGTACCACACAATGAGCAGTTCTTC

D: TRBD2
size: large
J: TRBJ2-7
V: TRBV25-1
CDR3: CASSGGVYEQYF
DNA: TGTGCCAGCTCGGGGGGTGTCTACGAGCAGTACTTC

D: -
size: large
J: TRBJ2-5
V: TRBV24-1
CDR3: CATSDFAGTGQSYQETQYF
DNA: TGTGCCACCAGTGATTTTGCAGGGACGGGGCAATCGTACCAAGAGACCCAGTACTTC

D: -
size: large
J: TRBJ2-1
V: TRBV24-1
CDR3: CATSDYRYNEQFF
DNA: TGTGCCACCAGTGATTACAGGTACAATGAGCAGTTCTTC